This entry is about one T cell receptor (beta chain). Method: immunoSEQ multiplex PCR; TCRdb's copy keeps in-frame clones and lacks some. The data contain almost 400,000 clones, around 89% of them singletons. This sample is drawn from a study of blood T cell repertoires in COVID-19. Per the germline V gene, CDR1 is LNHDA and CDR2 is SQIVND (reference sequence). This CDR3 spans 16 amino acids. V shed 5 bases and J 5 bases; nucleotides not matched to a gene: 10. The rearrangement joins TRBV19 to TRBJ2-5; TRBD1 matches 11 bases. The clonotype comes from a woman aged 25 to 45 with acute COVID-19. Specimen: PBMCs or T cells enriched from blood (not recorded which). CDR3: CASSFGTGQGEETQYF. For the CDR3, the DNA is TGTGCCAGTAGTTTTGGCACGGGACAGGGGGAGGAGACCCAGTACTTC.